This T cell receptor beta chain was documented in a study of blood T cell repertoires in COVID-19. The germline gives CDR1 SEHNR, CDR2 FQNEAQ (reference sequence). Trimming took 4 bases from V and 4 from J, leaving 10 bases between them. The CDR3 consists of 13 residues. TCRdb keeps only in-frame clones here, not all; method: immunoSEQ multiplex PCR. The table has some 56,000 clones, 65% to 85% seen once. The receptor comes from a man in his sixties with acute or convalescent COVID-19. Sequencing was performed on peripheral blood. The chain links TRBV7-9 to TRBJ1-2; no firm D call. Here the CDR3 reads CASSSMLAYGYTF. The DNA of the CDR3 is TGTGCCAGCAGCTCCATGTTAGCCTATGGCTACACCTTC.